This record concerns one T cell receptor delta chain sequence. The antigen is not known. The limits of the CDR3 on the DNA are not certain, so only TCRdb's listed CDR3 is given. RNA was extracted from the cells and then reverse transcribed. The CDR3 regions were amplified by multiplex PCR from V-gene primers to a constant-region primer. TCRdb re-processed the multiplex PCR reads using CATT. Here the sample spans over 45,000 delta-chain clones, over 13% being singletons. These data originate in a study of Vδ1+ human thymocytes. The study's findings and limits: Thymic delta-chain repertoires held roughly 18% Vdelta2 sequences and few Vdelta3, despite high sort purity. Thymic TRG and TRD repertoires appeared highly polyclonal. Many TRG clonotypes were shared between donors; TRD repertoires were essentially private.

Alphabeta T cells were depleted, then CD3+ Vdelta1+ Vdelta2- thymocytes were FACS-sorted. Between about 97% and 99.6% of sorted thymocytes were Vdelta1+. A total of 25 residues make up the CDR3, ends included. CDR1 is NSMFDY, CDR2 ISSIKDK, per germline. V gene TRAV29/DV5 combines with J gene TRDJ1; the table gives TRDD3 as D, unverified against the DNA. This TCR was recovered from a girl younger than two who had congenital heart surgery. Sequencing was carried out using Vdelta1+ gamma-delta thymocytes from the thymus. Subset here: FACS-sorted CD3+ TCRalphabeta- TCRVdelta1+ TCRVdelta2- thymocytes. CDR3 loop: CSVLLCSKLGFLPTVSPAATDKLIF.